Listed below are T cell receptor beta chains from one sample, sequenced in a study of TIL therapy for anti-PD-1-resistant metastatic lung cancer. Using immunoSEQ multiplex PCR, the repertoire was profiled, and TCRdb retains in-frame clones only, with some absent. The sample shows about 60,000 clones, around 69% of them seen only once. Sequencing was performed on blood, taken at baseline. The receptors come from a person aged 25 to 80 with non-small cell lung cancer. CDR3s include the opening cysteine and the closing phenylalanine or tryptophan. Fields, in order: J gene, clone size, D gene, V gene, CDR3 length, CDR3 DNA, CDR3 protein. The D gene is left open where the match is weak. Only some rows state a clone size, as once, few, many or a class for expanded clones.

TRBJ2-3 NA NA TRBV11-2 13 TGTGCCAGCAGCGGAGGGGAACTCGATACGCAGTATTTT CASSGGELDTQYF
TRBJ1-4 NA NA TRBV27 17 TGTGCCAGCAGTTTAGATCCCCCAGGAGGGGCTAAGGGAAAACTGTTTTTT CASSLDPPGGAKGKLFF
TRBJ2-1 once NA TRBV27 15 TGTGCCAGCAGTTCGGGACTGGGGGTATACAATGAGCAGTTCTTC CASSSGLGVYNEQFF
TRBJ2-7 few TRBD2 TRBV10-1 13 TGCGCCAGCAGAGCGGGAGTGGGCTACGAGCAGTACTTC CASRAGVGYEQYF
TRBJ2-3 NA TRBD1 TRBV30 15 TGTGCCTGGAAGGCCCCCGGGACAGCCACAGATACGCAGTATTTT CAWKAPGTATDTQYF
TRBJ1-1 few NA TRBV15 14 TGTGCCACCAGCCGGCTCGGGGGAAACACTGAAGCTTTCTTT CATSRLGGNTEAFF
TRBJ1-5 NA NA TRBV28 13 TGTGCCAGCAGTTTTAGGGGGGATCAGCCCCAGCATTTT CASSFRGDQPQHF
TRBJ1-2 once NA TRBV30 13 TGTGCCTGGGATGGCAACTCCTACTATGGCTACACCTTC CAWDGNSYYGYTF
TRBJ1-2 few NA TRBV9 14 TGTGCCAGCGGAGAGACATGGCACAAGGAGGGCTACACCTTC CASGETWHKEGYTF
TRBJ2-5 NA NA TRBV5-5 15 TGTGCCAGCAGCTTGCAGTTCGGTAACCAAGAGACCCAGTACTTC CASSLQFGNQETQYF
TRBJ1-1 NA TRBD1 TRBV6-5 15 TGTGCCAGCAGTTACGAATACAGGGGAGCCTCTGAAGCTTTCTTT CASSYEYRGASEAFF
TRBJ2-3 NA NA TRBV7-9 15 TGTGCCAGCAGCCCACTGGGAGGAAGCACAGATACGCAGTATTTT CASSPLGGSTDTQYF
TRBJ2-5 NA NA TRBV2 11 TGTGCCAGCAGGGGTTTGGAGACCCAGTACTTC CASRGLETQYF
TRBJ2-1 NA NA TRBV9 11 TGTGCCAGCGGGGTTAGCAATGAGCAGTTCTTC CASGVSNEQFF
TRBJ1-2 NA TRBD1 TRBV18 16 TGTGCCAGCTCACCTAATGACAGGGGTCTCGGCTATGGCTACACCTTC CASSPNDRGLGYGYTF
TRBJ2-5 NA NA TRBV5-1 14 TGCGCCAGCAGCCTAGACACCTTCCAAGAGACCCAGTACTTC CASSLDTFQETQYF
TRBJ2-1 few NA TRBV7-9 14 TGTGCCAGCACGCGGGGGCCCCTCTACAATGAGCAGTTCTTC CASTRGPLYNEQFF
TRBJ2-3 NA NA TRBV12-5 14 TGTGCTAGTGGTTTGGCCTCCTCCACAGATACGCAGTATTTT CASGLASSTDTQYF
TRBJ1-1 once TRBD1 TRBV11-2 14 TGTGCCAGCAGCGTCACAGGGGGAATCACTGAAGCTTTCTTT CASSVTGGITEAFF
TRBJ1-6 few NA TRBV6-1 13 TGTGCCAGCAATACAAATTCCGATTCACCCCTCCACTTT CASNTNSDSPLHF
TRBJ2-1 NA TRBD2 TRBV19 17 TGTGCCAGTAGTGGGATCGGGACTAGCGGGAGTAACAATGAGCAGTTCTTC CASSGIGTSGSNNEQFF
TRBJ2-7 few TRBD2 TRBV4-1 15 TGCGCCAGCAGCCAAGGGACTAGCGGAACCTACGAGCAGTACTTC CASSQGTSGTYEQYF
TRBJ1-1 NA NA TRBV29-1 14 TGCAGCGTTGGGGGTAGAAGGGACTCTACTGAAGCTTTCTTT CSVGGRRDSTEAFF
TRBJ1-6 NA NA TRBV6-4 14 TGTGCCAGCAGCCAAGGGGGGGGGAGTTCACCCCTCCACTTT CASSQGGGSSPLHF
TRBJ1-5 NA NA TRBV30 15 TGTGCCTGGAGTGCAACAGGGAAGGGCAATCAGCCCCAGCATTTT CAWSATGKGNQPQHF
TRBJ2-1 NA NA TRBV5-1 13 TGCGCCAGCAGCTTGGCCAGCCTCAATGAGCAGTTCTTC CASSLASLNEQFF
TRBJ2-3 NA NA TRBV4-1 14 TGCGCCAGCAGGCCGCGGGTGCAGACAGATACGCAGTATTTT CASRPRVQTDTQYF
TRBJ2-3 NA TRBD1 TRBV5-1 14 TGCGCCAGCAGCTTAGGTGAAGGGGGCAATACGCAGTATTTT CASSLGEGGNTQYF
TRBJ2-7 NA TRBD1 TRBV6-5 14 TGTGCCAGCACCCGGAAACAGGGGTCCTACGAGCAGTACTTC CASTRKQGSYEQYF
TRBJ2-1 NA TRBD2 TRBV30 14 TGTGCCTGGAGTTACGGGGGGGCCGAAGGTGAGCAGTTCTTC CAWSYGGAEGEQFF
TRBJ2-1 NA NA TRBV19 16 TGTGCCAGTAGTATATTGGGGTCGGTCACCTACAATGAGCAGTTCTTC CASSILGSVTYNEQFF
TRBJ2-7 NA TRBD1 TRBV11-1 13 TGTGCCAGCAGCTTAGCAGGGGGCCACGAGCAGTACTTC CASSLAGGHEQYF
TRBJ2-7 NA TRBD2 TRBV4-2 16 TGTGCCAGCAGGGTCACACAGACTAGCACAACCTACGAGCAGTACTTC CASRVTQTSTTYEQYF
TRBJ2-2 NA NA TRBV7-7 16 TGTGCTAGCAGCTTAGCGTCCTACGGGAGCACCGGGGAGCTGTTTTTT CASSLASYGSTGELFF
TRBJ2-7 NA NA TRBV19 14 TGTGCCAGTAGTGACAGGACTGTTTCCTACGAGCAGTACTTC CASSDRTVSYEQYF